The 27 T cell receptor beta chains presented below share a single source sample, sequenced in a study of shared T cell receptors in the human thymus. The protocol was immunoSEQ multiplex PCR, while the TCRdb copy is restricted to in-frame clones and leaves out a portion. The sample carries roughly 710,000 clones, 80% to 90% recorded once. Another study also made use of these data, one on human thymus T cells.

The sample consisted of thymocytes. These receptors all come from a girl less than two years old with a congenital heart defect.

A note on this clone: The identical CDR3 is also encoded by other nucleotide sequences in the sample. The chain combines TRBV27 with TRBJ1-1, with 8 bases matching TRBD1. V lost 4 bases to trimming and J lost 4 bases; unmatched junction nucleotides: 5. There are 14 residues in the CDR3. The germline gives CDR1 MNHEY, CDR2 SMNVEV (reference sequence). The CDR3 nucleotides read TGTGCCAGCAGTTCCCAGGGGGCAGGCACTGAAGCTTTCTTT. Amino acid sequence: CASSSQGAGTEAFF.

The J gene is TRBJ1-5, the V gene TRBV15; TRBD1 matches at 9 bases. Germline V gene sequence: CDR1 LNHNV, CDR2 YYDKDF (reference sequence). The J segment lost 3 bases and the V segment lost 1 base, leaving 10 bases of the junction unmatched. This CDR3 region has 18 residues. CDR3 sequence reads: CATSRARGQGWVNQPQHF. The CDR3 DNA reads TGTGCCACCAGCAGAGCGCGGGGACAGGGTTGGGTCAATCAGCCCCAGCATTTT.

V is TRBV12-5 and J is TRBJ2-7, with a weak D call TRBD1 (6 bases). The CDR3 has 14 amino acids. Looked up from germline, CDR1 is LGHNT and CDR2 is FRNRAP. The V and J ends lost 0 bases and 6 bases respectively, with 12 bases between them. CDR3 region: CASGLVAGESEQYF. CDR3 in DNA: TGTGCTAGTGGTTTGGTAGCAGGGGAGAGCGAGCAGTACTTC.

J is TRBJ2-5 and V is TRBV5-8, with TRBD2 matching 7 bases. Trimming at V came to 0 bases and at J to 0 bases, leaving 11 bases not matched to a gene. CDR1 and CDR2 from the germline V gene are SGHTS and YDEGEE. The CDR3 runs to 18 residues. CDR3: CASSLVISLAAHQETQYF. CDR3 sequence (DNA): TGTGCCAGCAGCTTGGTGATCTCTCTAGCGGCCCACCAAGAGACCCAGTACTTC.

This sequence joins TRBV5-1 and TRBJ2-3, with 10 bases fitting TRBD2. With 4 bases clipped from V and 4 bases from J, the junction kept 12 bases outside the gene matches. In germline, CDR1 is SGHRS, CDR2 YFSETQ. The CDR3 is 17 amino acids. CDR3 in DNA: TGCGCCAGCAGCAGGCCTCTACTAGCGGGGAAGTCAGATACGCAGTATTTT. Encoded protein: CASSRPLLAGKSDTQYF. Complete variable domain (other parts from reference TRBV5-1 and TRBJ2-3): KAGVTQTPRYLIKTRGQQVTLSCSPISGHRSVSWYQQTPGQGLQFLFEYFSETQRNKGNFPGRFSGRQFSNSRSEMNVSTLELGDSALYLCASSRPLLAGKSDTQYFGPGTRLTVL.

The rearrangement joins TRBV14 to TRBJ1-1; the D gene is possibly TRBD1 (6 bases). From germline, CDR1 is SGHDN and CDR2 FVKESK. This CDR3 has 19 residues. The V gene lost 1 base and the J gene lost 3 bases, with 24 bases spanning the gap. Written as DNA, the CDR3 is TGTGCCAGCAGCCAAGGGGTGGGAGGGACACCCTTAAAGGACACTGAAGCTTTCTTT. It translates to CASSQGVGGTPLKDTEAFF.

This chain joins TRBV6-5 and TRBJ1-6; a possible D gene is TRBD1 (5 bases). Trimming removed 2 bases from V and 9 bases from J, with 17 bases in between. This CDR3 is 16 amino acids long. The V gene's germline CDR1 is MNHEY and CDR2 SVGAGI. The CDR3 bases are TGTGCCAGCAGTTACGGGGGGGGACGGGGACGTTCACCCCTCCACTTT. This sequence encodes CASSYGGGRGRSPLHF.

The V call is TRBV19, the J call TRBJ1-1, with 8 bases identical to TRBD1. V lost 3 bases to trimming and J lost 2 bases; unmatched junction nucleotides: 11. Germline V gene sequence: CDR1 LNHDA, CDR2 SQIVND (reference sequence). The CDR3 totals 17 residues. CDR3 region: CASSIPRDRWINTEAFF. The CDR3 DNA sequence: TGTGCCAGTAGTATCCCCCGGGACAGGTGGATTAACACTGAAGCTTTCTTT.

The rearrangement joins TRBV9 to TRBJ1-3; D is undetermined. Trimming removed 4 bases from V and 8 bases from J, with 16 bases in between. This CDR3 contains 14 residues. Germline CDR1 SGDLS, CDR2 YYNGEE. CDR3 sequence: CASSPHPKEDTIYF. The DNA for the CDR3 is TGTGCCAGCAGCCCCCACCCCAAAGAGGACACCATATATTTT.

This clone was seen only once. The V gene is TRBV28, the J gene TRBJ1-2; D unresolved. Trimming took off 3 bases at V and 4 bases at J, with 12 bases between the two ends. Per the germline V gene, CDR1 is MDHEN and CDR2 is SYDVKM. The CDR3 runs 14 residues. This chain's CDR3 is CASSLAAGPYGYTF. The CDR3 region has the DNA TGTGCCAGCAGTTTGGCCGCAGGCCCCTATGGCTACACCTTC.

The chain uses TRBV14 and TRBJ1-1; D is ambiguous. V lost 1 base and J 4 bases, leaving 13 bases between the germline ends. Germline V lookup: CDR1 SGHDN, CDR2 FVKESK. This CDR3 spans 15 amino acids. The CDR3 region is CASSQVSEVGTEAFF. CDR3 nucleotides: TGTGCCAGCAGCCAAGTATCGGAGGTGGGCACTGAAGCTTTCTTT.

The chain carries TRBV5-1 and TRBJ2-3, with D tentatively TRBD1 (5 bases). This CDR3 contains 17 residues. V was shortened by 1 base and J by 3 bases, with 18 bases between the two germline ends. Per the germline V gene, CDR1 is SGHRS and CDR2 is YFSETQ. CDR3 sequence reads: CASSLYRTTEVTDTQYF. CDR3 nucleotides: TGCGCCAGCAGCTTGTACAGGACGACAGAGGTGACAGATACGCAGTATTTT.

This clone showed up just once. The chain couples TRBV18 to TRBJ1-5; 8 bases agree with TRBD1. V gave up 3 bases and J gave up 5 bases; unmatched junction bases: 12. The CDR3 is 17 amino acids. The germline gives CDR1 KGHSH, CDR2 LQKENI. The CDR3 coding sequence is TGTGCCAGCTCACCGGACAGGGACGGCCCGGAAGATCAGCCCCAGCATTTT. Residues: CASSPDRDGPEDQPQHF. Full variable domain (outside the CDR3, taken from reference TRBV18 and TRBJ1-5): NAGVMQNPRHLVRRRGQEARLRCSPMKGHSHVYWYRQLPEEGLKFMVYLQKENIIDESGMPKERFSAEFPKEGPSILRIQQVVRGDSAAYFCASSPDRDGPEDQPQHFGDGTRLSIL.

V is TRBV6-1 and J is TRBJ1-5; TRBD1 matches at 8 bases. The germline V gene has CDR1 MNHNS and CDR2 SASEGT. The length of the CDR3 is 17 residues. V lost 4 bases and J lost 2; bases outside the gene matches: 10. The CDR3 region is CASSGLQGVVGNQPQHF. DNA for the CDR3: TGTGCCAGCAGTGGTCTACAGGGGGTAGTTGGCAATCAGCCCCAGCATTTT.

This chain joins TRBV5-1 and TRBJ2-2; 11 positions match TRBD2. The J segment lost 3 bases and the V segment lost 0 bases, leaving 10 bases of the junction unmatched. CDR1 is SGHRS, CDR2 YFSETQ, per germline. The CDR3 extends over 19 amino acids. CDR3 in amino acids: CASSLATIAGGLDTGELFF. DNA for the CDR3: TGCGCCAGCAGCTTGGCCACGATAGCGGGGGGGCTGGACACCGGGGAGCTGTTTTTT.

The gene calls are TRBV6-1 and TRBJ2-2; D is perhaps TRBD1 (6 bases). The V end was cut by 5 bases, the J end by 4 bases, with 11 bases between. Looked up from germline, CDR1 is MNHNS and CDR2 is SASEGT. CDR3 length: 14 residues. This CDR3 is CASSRNRVTGELFF. The CDR3 DNA reads as TGTGCCAGCAGTCGAAACAGGGTCACCGGGGAGCTGTTTTTT.

The genes are TRBV27 and TRBJ2-3, with D perhaps matching TRBD1 (5 bases). In germline, CDR1 is MNHEY, CDR2 SMNVEV (reference sequence). Trimming removed 6 bases from V and 4 bases from J, with 11 bases in between. The CDR3 spans 13 residues. The CDR3 DNA reads as TGTGCCAGCAGCCAAGGGGTTCCAGATACGCAGTATTTT. This sequence encodes CASSQGVPDTQYF.

V is TRBV6-1 and J is TRBJ1-1; D call uncertain. V shed 4 bases and J shed 1 base, with 10 bases lying between them. Germline values: CDR1 MNHNS, CDR2 SASEGT. This CDR3 is 14 amino acids long. CDR3 sequence reads: CASSALRWNTEAFF. CDR3 in DNA: TGTGCCAGCAGTGCTCTAAGATGGAACACTGAAGCTTTCTTT.

The rearrangement joins TRBV6-4 to TRBJ2-3; D perhaps matches TRBD1 (5 bases). Germline V lookup: CDR1 MRHNA, CDR2 SNTAGT. This CDR3 region has 15 residues. Trimming removed 6 bases from V and 4 bases from J, with 17 bases in between. The CDR3 sequence: CASRGDPLGPDTQYF. DNA for the CDR3: TGTGCCAGCAGGGGTGACCCCCTGGGGCCAGATACGCAGTATTTT.

Here the CDR3 reads CASGLVGTGGMNTEAFF. Here the CDR3 DNA reads TGTGCTAGTGGTTTGGTGGGGACAGGGGGGATGAACACTGAAGCTTTCTTT. The rearrangement uses TRBV12-5 and TRBJ1-1; the match to TRBD1 covers 11 bases. The length of the CDR3 is 17 residues. Per the germline V gene, CDR1 is LGHNT and CDR2 is FRNRAP. V dropped 0 bases and J dropped 0; count of bases not matched to a gene: 3.

The chain is built from TRBV7-9 and TRBJ1-2, with 7 nucleotides matching TRBD1. Per the germline V gene, CDR1 is SEHNR and CDR2 is FQNEAQ (reference sequence). With 1 base clipped from V and 10 bases from J, the junction kept 6 bases outside the gene matches. This CDR3 comprises 13 residues. The CDR3, as DNA: TGTGCCAGCAGCTTAGGAGACAGGGAGGACTACACCTTC. Its translation is CASSLGDREDYTF.

The chain uses TRBV20-1 and TRBJ1-2; D perhaps matches TRBD1 (5 bases). The ends were cut back, 6 bases at V and 6 bases at J, with 11 bases in the middle. CDR1 and CDR2 from the germline V gene are DFQATT and SNEGSKA (reference sequence). CDR3 length equals 11 residues. The CDR3 loop is CSADSGNGYTF. CDR3 DNA: TGCAGTGCGGATTCAGGGAATGGCTACACCTTC.

The chain links TRBV7-2 to TRBJ1-1, with D perhaps matching TRBD1 (5 bases). The V gene lost 1 base and the J gene lost 3 bases, with 18 bases spanning the gap. Germline V gene data show CDR1 as SGHTA and CDR2 as FQGNSA. The CDR3 is made up of 17 amino acids. This CDR3 is CASSLEDGGKLYTEAFF. As DNA, the CDR3 is TGTGCCAGCAGCTTAGAAGACGGGGGAAAGTTGTACACTGAAGCTTTCTTT.

V gene TRBV10-3 combines with J gene TRBJ2-7; possibly TRBD1 for D (6 bases). In germline, CDR1 is ENHRY, CDR2 SYGVKD. Trimming left V 5 bases short and J 3 bases short, with 8 bases between. This CDR3 region has 12 residues. The CDR3 region is CAISRGGYEQYF. The DNA for the CDR3 is TGTGCCATCAGTCGAGGGGGCTACGAGCAGTACTTC.

The genes are TRBV19 and TRBJ1-5; 7 bases are shared with TRBD1. The germline V gene has CDR1 LNHDA and CDR2 SQIVND (reference sequence). The CDR3 spans 17 residues. Unmatched junction bases numbered 10, after V lost 3 bases and J lost 2 bases. The chain's CDR3 is CASSIGPGTAGNQPQHF. DNA for the CDR3: TGTGCCAGTAGTATTGGACCCGGGACAGCGGGCAATCAGCCCCAGCATTTT.

The chain has TRBV7-2 and TRBJ2-7; 7 nucleotides line up with TRBD2. Trimming took 1 base from V and 1 from J; bases not matched to a gene: 10. The CDR3 is 17 amino acids. Germline CDR1 reads SGHTA; CDR2 reads FQGNSA. Written as DNA, the CDR3 is TGTGCCAGCAGCTTAGGATTACTAGCGACTTCATCCTACGAGCAGTACTTC. Its translation: CASSLGLLATSSYEQYF.

The chain links TRBV5-4 to TRBJ2-2, with TRBD1 identical over 7 bases. This CDR3 contains 17 residues. Germline CDR1 and CDR2: SGHNT and YYREEE (reference sequence). Trimming cost V 4 bases and J 6 bases; bases outside gene matches: 15. CDR3 loop: CASSQIRDRWSPGELFF. The DNA of the CDR3 is TGTGCCAGCAGCCAGATCCGGGACAGATGGAGTCCCGGGGAGCTGTTTTTT.